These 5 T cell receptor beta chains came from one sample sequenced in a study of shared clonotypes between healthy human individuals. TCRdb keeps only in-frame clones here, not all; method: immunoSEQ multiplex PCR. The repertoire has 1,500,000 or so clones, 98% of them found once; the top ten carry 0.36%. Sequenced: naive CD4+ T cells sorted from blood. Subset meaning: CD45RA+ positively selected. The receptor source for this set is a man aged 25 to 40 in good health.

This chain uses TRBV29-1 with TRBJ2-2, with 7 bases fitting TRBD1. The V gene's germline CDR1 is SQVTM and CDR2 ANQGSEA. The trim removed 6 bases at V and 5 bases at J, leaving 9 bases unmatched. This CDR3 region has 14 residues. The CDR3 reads CSVQLDRATGELFF. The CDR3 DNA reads TGCAGCGTCCAACTAGACAGGGCAACCGGGGAGCTGTTTTTT.

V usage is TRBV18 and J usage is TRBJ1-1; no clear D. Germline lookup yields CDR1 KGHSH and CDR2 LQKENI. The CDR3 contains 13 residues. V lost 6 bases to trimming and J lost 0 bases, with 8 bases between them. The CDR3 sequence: CASSTTVNTEAFF. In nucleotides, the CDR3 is TGTGCCAGCTCCACTACAGTGAACACTGAAGCTTTCTTT.

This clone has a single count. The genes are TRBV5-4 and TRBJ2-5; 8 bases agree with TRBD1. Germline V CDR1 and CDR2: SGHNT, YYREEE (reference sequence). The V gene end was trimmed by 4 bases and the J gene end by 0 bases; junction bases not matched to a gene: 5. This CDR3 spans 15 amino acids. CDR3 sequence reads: CASSPGGGYQETQYF. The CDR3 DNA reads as TGTGCCAGCAGCCCAGGGGGCGGCTACCAAGAGACCCAGTACTTC.

CDR3 nucleotide sequence: TGTGCCAGCAGCCAGGGACAACCGGTCTATGGCTACACCTTC. Translating gives CASSQGQPVYGYTF. This chain connects TRBV7-8 to TRBJ1-2; D is perhaps TRBD1 (6 bases). The CDR3 has 14 residues. V was trimmed by 5 bases and J by 4 bases, leaving 14 bases between them. CDR1 SGHVS and CDR2 FQNEAQ come from the germline V gene.

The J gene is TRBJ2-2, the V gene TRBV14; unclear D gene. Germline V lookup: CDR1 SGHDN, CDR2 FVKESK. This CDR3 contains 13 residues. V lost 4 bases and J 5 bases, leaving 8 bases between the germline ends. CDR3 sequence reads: CASSRSATGELFF. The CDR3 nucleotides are TGTGCCAGCAGCCGCTCAGCGACCGGGGAGCTGTTTTTT.